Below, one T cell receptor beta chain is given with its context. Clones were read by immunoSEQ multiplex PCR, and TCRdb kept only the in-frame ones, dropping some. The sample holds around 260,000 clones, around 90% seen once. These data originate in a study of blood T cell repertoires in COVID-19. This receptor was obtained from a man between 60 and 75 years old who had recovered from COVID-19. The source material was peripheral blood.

CDR3 amino acids: CASSRGGTYEQYF. The CDR3 nucleotides read TGCGCCAGCTCCCGGGGGGGTACCTACGAGCAGTACTTC. The gene calls are TRBV5-1 and TRBJ2-7, with TRBD2 matching 8 bases. The V gene end was trimmed by 7 bases and the J gene end by 2 bases; junction bases not matched to a gene: 5. The germline gives CDR1 SGHRS, CDR2 YFSETQ. The CDR3 is made up of 13 amino acids.